The next 17 T cell receptor beta chains were all read from a single sample in a study of shared clonotypes between healthy human individuals. This table comes from immunoSEQ multiplex PCR, and its TCRdb copy is limited to in-frame clones, with some not included. The sample has about 2.3 million clones; roughly 92% are singletons. Sample: naive CD4+ T cells from PBMCs. Subset meaning: CD45RA+ positively selected. These receptors all stem from a man aged 18 to 29 in good health. Some clones in this sample may be carry-over from other donors' samples.

The chain uses TRBV25-1 and TRBJ2-3; D is undetermined. Germline CDR1 is MGHDK and CDR2 is SYGVNS. V lost 4 bases and J 4 bases, leaving 12 bases between the germline ends. This CDR3 region has 14 residues. CDR3 loop: CASSAPRQADTQYF. The CDR3 bases are TGTGCCAGCAGTGCCCCCAGACAAGCAGATACGCAGTATTTT.

This clone is a singleton in its sample. The chain joins TRBV2 to TRBJ2-5, with no clear D. The CDR3 loop spans 14 amino acids. Germline CDR1 SNHLY, CDR2 FYNNEI. V was clipped by 7 bases and J by 2 bases, with 14 bases between them. The CDR3 region is CASKSERLQETQYF. For the CDR3, the DNA is TGTGCCAGCAAAAGTGAGCGTCTACAAGAGACCCAGTACTTC.

CDR3: CAISEGDYEQYF. CDR3 in DNA: TGTGCCATCAGTGAGGGCGACTACGAGCAGTACTTC. The rearrangement uses TRBV10-3 and TRBJ2-7; D not resolved. Trimming left V 2 bases short and J 3 bases short, with 5 bases between. Germline CDR1 and CDR2: ENHRY and SYGVKD. This CDR3 has 12 residues.

This chain joins TRBV7-5 and TRBJ2-5; TRBD1 is the table's D call and was not checked against the DNA. TRBV7-5 is a known pseudogene. There are 11 residues in the CDR3. CDR3 sequence: CASSLEGFQYF. CDR3 sequence (DNA): TGTGCCAGCAGTTTAGAGGGGTTCCAGTACTTC.

The chain has TRBV4-1 and TRBJ1-6; D perhaps matches TRBD1 (6 bases). Germline values: CDR1 MGHRA, CDR2 YSYEKL. V lost 0 bases, J lost 9 bases, and 6 bases lay in between. This CDR3 contains 13 residues. The CDR3 region is CASSQEGGSPLHF. DNA for the CDR3: TGCGCCAGCAGCCAAGAAGGGGGTTCACCCCTCCACTTT.

The V and J genes are TRBV25-1 and TRBJ2-1, with D perhaps being TRBD1 or TRBD2 (6 bases each). V was trimmed by 2 bases and J by 4 bases, leaving 21 bases between them. Germline assignment: CDR1 MGHDK and CDR2 SYGVNS. The CDR3 covers 18 residues. CDR3 in DNA: TGTGCCAGCAGTGAACGTCTCCCCGTTAGGGGGGTGTACAATGAGCAGTTCTTC. Amino acid sequence: CASSERLPVRGVYNEQFF.

Regarding this clone: Other DNA sequences in this specimen translate into the identical CDR3. This chain joins TRBV18 and TRBJ2-6; D is ambiguous. Trimming cost V 1 base and J 0 bases, with 4 bases left between them. The CDR3 contains 15 residues. CDR1 is KGHSH, CDR2 LQKENI, per germline. CDR3 DNA: TGTGCCAGCTCACCACGGGGCTCTGGGGCCAACGTCCTGACTTTC. This sequence encodes CASSPRGSGANVLTF.

A remark on this clone: Different DNA sequences within this sample yield the same CDR3. The V and J genes are TRBV6-1 and TRBJ2-1; no clear D gene. The V gene lost 6 bases and the J gene lost 1 base, with 4 bases spanning the gap. Germline V gene lookup returns CDR1 MNHNS and CDR2 SASEGT. This CDR3 is 12 amino acids long. The chain's CDR3 is CASRLSYNEQFF. The CDR3, as DNA: TGTGCCAGCAGGCTGTCCTACAATGAGCAGTTCTTC.

V gene TRBV27 combines with J gene TRBJ1-2; D not resolved. Germline CDR1 MNHEY, CDR2 SMNVEV (reference sequence). This CDR3 is built from 15 residues. The V end was cut by 2 bases, the J end by 4 bases, with 14 bases between. CDR3 residues: CASSLVAGNFYGYTF. The CDR3 coding sequence is TGTGCCAGCAGTTTAGTTGCAGGAAATTTCTATGGCTACACCTTC.

V and J are TRBV7-8 and TRBJ2-7; TRBD2 matches 7 bases. This CDR3 has 16 residues. After removal of 1 base from V and 3 bases from J, the junction contained 9 bases not matched to a gene. Germline V gene lookup returns CDR1 SGHVS and CDR2 FQNEAQ. CDR3 residues: CASSLVGAGLNYEQYF. The CDR3, as DNA: TGTGCCAGCAGCTTAGTTGGGGCGGGACTAAACTACGAGCAGTACTTC.

Note on this clone: Other DNA sequences in this sample translate to the same CDR3. The chain employs TRBV5-1 and TRBJ2-5, with 7 bases matching TRBD2. Losses at the gene ends were 0 bases for V and 4 bases for J; bases not matched to a gene: 3. The germline V gene encodes CDR1 SGHRS and CDR2 YFSETQ. This CDR3 contains 14 residues. This chain's CDR3 is CASSLVGRGETQYF. In DNA, the CDR3 is TGCGCCAGCAGCTTGGTGGGGAGGGGAGAGACCCAGTACTTC.

The chain recombines TRBV7-9 with TRBJ1-2, with D perhaps matching TRBD1 (5 bases). Trimming took off 2 bases at V and 7 bases at J, with 17 bases between the two ends. Germline assignment: CDR1 SEHNR and CDR2 FQNEAQ (reference sequence). CDR3 length: 15 amino acids. Here the CDR3 reads CASSLFALTQGGYTF. CDR3 DNA: TGTGCCAGCAGCTTATTCGCCCTCACGCAGGGTGGCTACACCTTC.

This chain links TRBV6-1 with TRBJ1-5; D gene unclear. This CDR3 is built from 13 residues. Trimming took off 6 bases at V and 7 bases at J, with 13 bases between the two ends. The germline V gene has CDR1 MNHNS and CDR2 SASEGT. CDR3: CASRGEHGQPQHF. The CDR3 DNA reads TGTGCCAGCAGGGGTGAACACGGGCAGCCCCAGCATTTT.

The count of this clone is one. This chain uses TRBV6-1 with TRBJ1-5; 7 bases line up with TRBD1. After removal of 7 bases from V and 1 base from J, the junction contained 7 bases not matched to a gene. CDR1 and CDR2 (germline): MNHNS, SASEGT. There are 15 residues in the CDR3. The CDR3 protein is CASKQGGTSNQPQHF. In DNA form, the CDR3 reads TGTGCCAGCAAGCAGGGGGGCACGAGCAATCAGCCCCAGCATTTT.

The chain employs TRBV29-1 and TRBJ1-4; D unclear. The CDR3 spans 12 residues. Trimming removed 6 bases at V and 4 bases at J, with 9 bases between. The germline V gene has CDR1 SQVTM and CDR2 ANQGSEA. The CDR3 sequence: CSVSGVNEKLFF. CDR3 sequence (DNA): TGCAGCGTGAGCGGGGTTAATGAAAAACTGTTTTTT.

The rearrangement joins TRBV7-2 to TRBJ2-7, with 10 nucleotides matching TRBD2. CDR3 size: 16 residues. The germline V gene encodes CDR1 SGHTA and CDR2 FQGNSA. The J segment lost 7 bases and the V segment lost 3 bases, leaving 12 bases of the junction unmatched. Written as DNA, the CDR3 is TGTGCCAGCAGCTTTAGGGCAGCGGGAGGGACGGGGGAGCAGTACTTC. It encodes CASSFRAAGGTGEQYF.

The sample holds one count of this clone. The genes are TRBV28 and TRBJ2-5; D is perhaps TRBD1 (5 bases). V was pared by 2 bases and J by 1 base, with 11 bases between. The CDR3 sequence is 15 residues long. Germline V CDR1 and CDR2: MDHEN, SYDVKM. CDR3 region: CASSLGVQAQETQYF. CDR3 DNA: TGTGCCAGCAGTTTAGGAGTACAGGCCCAAGAGACCCAGTACTTC.